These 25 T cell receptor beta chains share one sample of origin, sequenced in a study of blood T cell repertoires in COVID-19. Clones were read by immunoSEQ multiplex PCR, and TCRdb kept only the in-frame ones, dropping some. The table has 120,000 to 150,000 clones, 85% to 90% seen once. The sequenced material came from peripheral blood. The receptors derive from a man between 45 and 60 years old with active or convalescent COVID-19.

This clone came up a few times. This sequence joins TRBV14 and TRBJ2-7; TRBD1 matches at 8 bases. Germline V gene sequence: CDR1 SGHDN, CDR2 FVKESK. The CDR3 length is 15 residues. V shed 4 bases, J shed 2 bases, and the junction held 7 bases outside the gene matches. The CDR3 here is CASSRSGQATYEQYF. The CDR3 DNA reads TGTGCCAGCAGCCGCTCGGGACAGGCGACCTACGAGCAGTACTTC.

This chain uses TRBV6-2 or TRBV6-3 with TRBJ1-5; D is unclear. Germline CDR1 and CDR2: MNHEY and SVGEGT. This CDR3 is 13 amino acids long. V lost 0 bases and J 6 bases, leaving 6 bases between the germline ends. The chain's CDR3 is CASSYSNSQPQHF. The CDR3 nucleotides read TGTGCCAGCAGTTACTCGAACAGTCAGCCCCAGCATTTT.

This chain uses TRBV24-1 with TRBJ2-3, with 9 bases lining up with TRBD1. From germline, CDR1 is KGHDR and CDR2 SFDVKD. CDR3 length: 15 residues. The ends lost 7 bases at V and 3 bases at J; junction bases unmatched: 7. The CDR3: CATSPGTGTTDTQYF. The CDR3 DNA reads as TGTGCCACCAGCCCCGGGACAGGGACGACAGATACGCAGTATTTT.

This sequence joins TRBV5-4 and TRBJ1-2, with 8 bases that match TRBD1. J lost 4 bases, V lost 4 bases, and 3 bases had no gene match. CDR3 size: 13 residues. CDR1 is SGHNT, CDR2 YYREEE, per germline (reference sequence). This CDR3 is CASSNRGGYGYTF. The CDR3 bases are TGTGCCAGCAGCAACAGGGGGGGCTATGGCTACACCTTC.

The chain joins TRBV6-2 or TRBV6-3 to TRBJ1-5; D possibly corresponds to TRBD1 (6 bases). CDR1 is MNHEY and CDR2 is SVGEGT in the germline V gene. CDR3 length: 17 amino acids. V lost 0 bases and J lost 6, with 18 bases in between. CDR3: CASSYSQGGVNAQPQHF. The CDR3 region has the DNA TGTGCCAGCAGTTACTCACAGGGAGGGGTAAACGCTCAGCCCCAGCATTTT.

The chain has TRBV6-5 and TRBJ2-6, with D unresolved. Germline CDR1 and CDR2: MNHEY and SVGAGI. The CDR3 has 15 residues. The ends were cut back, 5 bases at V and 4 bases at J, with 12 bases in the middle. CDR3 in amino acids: CASSPVPRGANVLTF. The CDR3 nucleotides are TGTGCCAGCAGTCCCGTCCCTCGGGGGGCCAACGTCCTGACTTTC.

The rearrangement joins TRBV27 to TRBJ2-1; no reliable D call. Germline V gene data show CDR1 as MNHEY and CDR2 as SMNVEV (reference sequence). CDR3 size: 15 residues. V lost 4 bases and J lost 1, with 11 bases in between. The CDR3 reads CASSSDWQSYNEQFF. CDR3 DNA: TGTGCCAGCAGTTCCGACTGGCAGTCCTACAATGAGCAGTTCTTC.

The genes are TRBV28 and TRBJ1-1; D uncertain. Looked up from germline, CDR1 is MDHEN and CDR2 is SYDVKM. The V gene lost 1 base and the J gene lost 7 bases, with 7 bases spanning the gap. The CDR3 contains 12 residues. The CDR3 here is CASSLSSDEAFF. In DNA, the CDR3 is TGTGCCAGCAGTTTATCCAGCGATGAAGCTTTCTTT.

Here the CDR3 reads CASSLNQGTQYF. DNA of the CDR3: TGTGCCAGCAGCTTAAACCAGGGTACGCAGTATTTT. The chain uses TRBV7-3 and TRBJ2-3; a possible D gene is TRBD1 (5 bases). This CDR3 region has 12 residues. Germline V gene sequence: CDR1 SGHTA, CDR2 FQGTGA. Deletions cut 1 base from V and 8 bases from J, with 7 bases between.

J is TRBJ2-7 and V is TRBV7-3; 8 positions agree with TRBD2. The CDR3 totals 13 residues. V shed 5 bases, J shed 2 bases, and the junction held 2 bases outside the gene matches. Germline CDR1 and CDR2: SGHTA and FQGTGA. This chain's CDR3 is CASSHGGAYEQYF. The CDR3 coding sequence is TGTGCCAGCAGCCACGGGGGGGCCTACGAGCAGTACTTC.

The CDR3 bases are TGTGCCAGCAGCGTAACCGGCCTAGGCTACGAGCAGTACTTC. This codes for CASSVTGLGYEQYF. The chain is built from TRBV5-5 and TRBJ2-7, with D hard to call. There are 14 residues in the CDR3. V lost 4 bases to trimming and J lost 3 bases, with 14 bases between them. CDR1 is SGHKS and CDR2 is YYEKEE in the germline V gene (reference sequence). The variable domain in full, with the rest retrieved from reference TRBV5-5 and TRBJ2-7, is DAGVTQSPTHLIKTRGQQVTLRCSPISGHKSVSWYQQVLGQGPQFIFQYYEKEERGRGNFPDRFSARQFPNYSSELNVNALLLGDSALYLCASSVTGLGYEQYFGPGTRLTVT.

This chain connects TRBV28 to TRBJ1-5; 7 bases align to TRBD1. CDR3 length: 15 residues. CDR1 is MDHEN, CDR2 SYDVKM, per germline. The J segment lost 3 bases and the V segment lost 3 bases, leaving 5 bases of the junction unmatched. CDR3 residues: CASSLDRRFNQPQHF. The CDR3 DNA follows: TGTGCCAGCAGTTTGGACAGGCGGTTCAATCAGCCCCAGCATTTT. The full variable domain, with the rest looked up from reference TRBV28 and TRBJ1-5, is DVKVTQSSRYLVKRTGEKVFLECVQDMDHENMFWYRQDPGLGLRLIYFSYDVKMKEKGDIPEGYSVSREKKERFSLILESASTNQTSMYLCASSLDRRFNQPQHFGDGTRLSIL.

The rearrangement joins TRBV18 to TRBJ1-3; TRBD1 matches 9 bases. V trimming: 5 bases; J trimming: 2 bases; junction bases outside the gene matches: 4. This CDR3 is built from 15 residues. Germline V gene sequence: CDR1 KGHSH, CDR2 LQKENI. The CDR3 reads CASSAGQGAGNTIYF. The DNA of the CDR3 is TGTGCCAGCTCAGCGGGACAGGGAGCTGGAAACACCATATATTTT.

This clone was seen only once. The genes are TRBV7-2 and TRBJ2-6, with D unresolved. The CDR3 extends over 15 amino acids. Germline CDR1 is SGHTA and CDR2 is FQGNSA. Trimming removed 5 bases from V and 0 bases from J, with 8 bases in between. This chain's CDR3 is CASSPQISGANVLTF. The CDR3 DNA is TGTGCCAGCAGCCCACAAATCTCTGGGGCCAACGTCCTGACTTTC.

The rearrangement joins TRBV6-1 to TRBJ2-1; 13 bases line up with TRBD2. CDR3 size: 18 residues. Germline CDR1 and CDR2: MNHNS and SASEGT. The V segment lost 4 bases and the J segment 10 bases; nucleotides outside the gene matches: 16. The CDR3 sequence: CASSASWGGTSGAKEQFF. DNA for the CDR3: TGTGCCAGCAGTGCATCTTGGGGCGGGACTAGCGGGGCAAAGGAGCAGTTCTTC.

In nucleotides, the CDR3 is TGCGCCAGCAGCCCTGGGACTTCAAATGAAAAACTGTTTTTT. Its protein product is CASSPGTSNEKLFF. The gene calls are TRBV4-3 and TRBJ1-4; maybe TRBD1 (5 bases). V was pared by 4 bases and J by 5 bases, with 11 bases between. This CDR3 has 14 residues. The germline V gene encodes CDR1 LGHNA and CDR2 YSLEER.

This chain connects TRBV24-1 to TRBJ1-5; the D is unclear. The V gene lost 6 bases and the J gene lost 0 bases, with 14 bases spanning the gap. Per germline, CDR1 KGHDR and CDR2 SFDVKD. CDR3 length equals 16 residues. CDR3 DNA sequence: TGTGCCACCAGTCCCGCAGACTCTTATAGCAATCAGCCCCAGCATTTT. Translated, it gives CATSPADSYSNQPQHF.

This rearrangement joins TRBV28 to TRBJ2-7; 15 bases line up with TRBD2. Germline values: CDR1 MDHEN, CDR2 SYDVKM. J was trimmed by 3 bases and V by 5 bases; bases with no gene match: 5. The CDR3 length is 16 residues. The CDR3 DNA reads TGTGCCAGCAGTGTCGGGACTAGCGGGAGGCTCTACGAGCAGTACTTC. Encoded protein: CASSVGTSGRLYEQYF.

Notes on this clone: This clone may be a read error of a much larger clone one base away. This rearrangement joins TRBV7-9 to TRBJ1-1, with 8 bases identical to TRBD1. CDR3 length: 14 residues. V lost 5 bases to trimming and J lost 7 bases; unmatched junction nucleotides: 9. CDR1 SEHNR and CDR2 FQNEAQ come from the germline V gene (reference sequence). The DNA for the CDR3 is TGTGCCAGCAGCCCCCGGACAGGGAAGGATGAAGCTTTCTTT. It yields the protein CASSPRTGKDEAFF.

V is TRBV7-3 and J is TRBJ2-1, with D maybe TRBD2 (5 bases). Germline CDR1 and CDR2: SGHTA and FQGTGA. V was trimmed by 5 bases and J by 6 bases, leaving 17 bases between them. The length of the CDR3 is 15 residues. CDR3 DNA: TGTGCCAGCAGCCTACGTGGACTGGCGACCAATGAGCAGTTCTTC. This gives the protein CASSLRGLATNEQFF.

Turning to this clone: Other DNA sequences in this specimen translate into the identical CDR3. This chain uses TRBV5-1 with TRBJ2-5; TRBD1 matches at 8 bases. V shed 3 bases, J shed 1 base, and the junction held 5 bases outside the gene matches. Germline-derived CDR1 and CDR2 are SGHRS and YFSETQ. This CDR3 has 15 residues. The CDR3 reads CASSSDRVGQETQYF. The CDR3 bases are TGCGCCAGCAGCTCGGACAGGGTCGGCCAAGAGACCCAGTACTTC.

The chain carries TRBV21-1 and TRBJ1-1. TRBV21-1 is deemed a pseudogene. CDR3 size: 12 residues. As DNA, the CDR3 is TGTGCCAGCAGTTTCTCCAGCGCTGAAGCTTTCTTT. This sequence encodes CASSFSSAEAFF.

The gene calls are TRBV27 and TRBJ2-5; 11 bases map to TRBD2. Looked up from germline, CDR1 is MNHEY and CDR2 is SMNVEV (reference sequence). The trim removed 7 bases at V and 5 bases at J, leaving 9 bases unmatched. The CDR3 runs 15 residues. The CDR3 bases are TGTGCCAGCATGGGCCGACTAGCGGGAAGGGAGACCCAGTACTTC. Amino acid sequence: CASMGRLAGRETQYF.

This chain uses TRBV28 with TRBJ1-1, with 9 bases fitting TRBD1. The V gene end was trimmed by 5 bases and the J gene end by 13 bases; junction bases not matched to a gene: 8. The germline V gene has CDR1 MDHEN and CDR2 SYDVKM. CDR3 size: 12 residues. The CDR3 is CASSTGGRVVFF. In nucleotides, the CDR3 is TGTGCCAGCAGTACAGGGGGCAGGGTGGTTTTCTTT. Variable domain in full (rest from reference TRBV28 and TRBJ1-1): DVKVTQSSRYLVKRTGEKVFLECVQDMDHENMFWYRQDPGLGLRLIYFSYDVKMKEKGDIPEGYSVSREKKERFSLILESASTNQTSMYLCASSTGGRVVFFGQGTRLTVV.

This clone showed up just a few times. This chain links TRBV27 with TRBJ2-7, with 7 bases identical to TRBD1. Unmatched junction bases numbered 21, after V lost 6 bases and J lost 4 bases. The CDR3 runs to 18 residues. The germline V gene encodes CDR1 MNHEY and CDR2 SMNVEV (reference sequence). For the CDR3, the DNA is TGTGCCAGCAGCCGTACCCCGCTGGCGACAGGGTTAAATTACGAGCAGTACTTC. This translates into CASSRTPLATGLNYEQYF.